Shown below are 10 T cell receptor beta chains from a single sample sequenced in a study of cytomegalovirus exposure and HLA in healthy donors. Researchers ran the PCR with 60 Vbeta and 13 Jbeta primers. The data were produced by immunoSEQ multiplex PCR, yet TCRdb's version contains in-frame clones alone and is incomplete. The repertoire has about 150,000 clones, 63% of them found once; the top ten carry around 7.1%. The specimen sequenced was PBMCs. These receptors were collected from a woman between 55 and 75 years old in good health and CMV-seropositive.

V and J are TRBV7-8 and TRBJ2-5; TRBD1 might be the D (6 bases). The CDR3 has 13 residues. Germline V gene sequence: CDR1 SGHVS, CDR2 FQNEAQ. Deletions cut 6 bases from V and 5 bases from J, with 13 bases between. The CDR3 is CASRWDIGETQYF. The CDR3 DNA sequence: TGTGCCAGCAGGTGGGACATTGGGGAGACCCAGTACTTC.

The rearrangement links TRBV28 to TRBJ2-2; D gene uncertain. CDR1 MDHEN and CDR2 SYDVKM come from the germline V gene. The CDR3 contains 13 residues. V was cut by 4 bases and J by 4 bases, with 7 bases left in between. The CDR3 DNA follows: TGTGCCAGCAGTTCCCCGAGCACCGGGGAGCTGTTTTTT. This sequence encodes CASSSPSTGELFF.

The V gene is TRBV5-6, the J gene TRBJ2-5, with TRBD1 matching over 8 bases. The CDR3 loop spans 15 amino acids. The junction had 12 bases not matched to a gene; V was cut back by 2 bases and J by 9 bases. Germline assignment: CDR1 SGHDT and CDR2 YYEEEE. The CDR3 reads CASSLPDRDSHAQYF. Written as DNA, the CDR3 is TGTGCCAGCAGCTTACCGGACAGGGACAGTCACGCCCAGTACTTC.

V gene TRBV7-9 combines with J gene TRBJ1-1; the D gene is possibly TRBD1 (5 bases). Between the trimmed V and J ends, which lost 6 bases and 11 bases, there was a span of 19 bases. CDR1 and CDR2 (germline): SEHNR, FQNEAQ (reference sequence). The CDR3 has 13 residues. The CDR3 is CASRHGQGDQAFF. CDR3 sequence (DNA): TGTGCCAGCAGACATGGCCAGGGTGATCAGGCTTTCTTT.

This sequence joins TRBV7-3 and TRBJ1-1, with 9 bases that match TRBD1. The germline gives CDR1 SGHTA, CDR2 FQGTGA. The CDR3 runs to 14 residues. Unmatched junction bases numbered 10, after V lost 8 bases and J lost 6 bases. CDR3 protein: CASRPTGGSAEAFF. The CDR3 DNA sequence: TGTGCCAGCCGACCCACAGGGGGCTCGGCTGAAGCTTTCTTT.

This clone has a single count. The chain has TRBV27 and TRBJ1-2; 11 nucleotides agree with TRBD1. Trimming took 5 bases from V and 3 from J; bases not matched to a gene: 14. The CDR3 covers 18 residues. The germline V gene has CDR1 MNHEY and CDR2 SMNVEV (reference sequence). The chain's CDR3 is CASSARTGTGGKDYGYTF. The CDR3 region has the DNA TGTGCCAGCAGTGCGCGAACCGGGACAGGGGGAAAAGACTATGGCTACACCTTC.

The chain uses TRBV7-2 and TRBJ1-2, with 11 bases fitting TRBD1. In germline, CDR1 is SGHTA, CDR2 FQGNSA. This CDR3 is built from 14 residues. With V trimmed by 1 base and J by 8 bases, 3 bases remained unmatched. The CDR3 nucleotides are TGTGCCAGCAGCTTAGTAGGGACAGGGGGGGGCTACACCTTC. Translated: CASSLVGTGGGYTF.

The V and J genes are TRBV2 and TRBJ2-1, with a possible D match to TRBD1 (6 bases). CDR3 size: 13 residues. V was cut by 6 bases and J by 4 bases, with 10 bases left in between. CDR1 and CDR2 (germline): SNHLY, FYNNEI. CDR3 nucleotide sequence: TGTGCCAGCAGACCGGACAGTTACAATGAGCAGTTCTTC. It codes for CASRPDSYNEQFF.

The chain recombines TRBV28 with TRBJ2-7; 11 bases agree with TRBD2. The germline V gene has CDR1 MDHEN and CDR2 SYDVKM. This CDR3 spans 13 amino acids. V lost 7 bases and J lost 2; bases outside the gene matches: 1. The CDR3 sequence is CASMTSGTYEQYF. CDR3 DNA sequence: TGTGCCAGCATGACTAGCGGGACCTACGAGCAGTACTTC.

The chain combines TRBV7-9 with TRBJ1-5; 7 nucleotides align to TRBD1. J gave up 9 bases and V 5 bases, and 13 bases lay outside the gene matches. In germline, CDR1 is SEHNR, CDR2 FQNEAQ (reference sequence). This CDR3 region has 15 residues. The chain's CDR3 is CASSPGQVLNGPQHF. For the CDR3, the DNA is TGTGCCAGCAGCCCTGGACAGGTCCTTAATGGGCCCCAGCATTTT.